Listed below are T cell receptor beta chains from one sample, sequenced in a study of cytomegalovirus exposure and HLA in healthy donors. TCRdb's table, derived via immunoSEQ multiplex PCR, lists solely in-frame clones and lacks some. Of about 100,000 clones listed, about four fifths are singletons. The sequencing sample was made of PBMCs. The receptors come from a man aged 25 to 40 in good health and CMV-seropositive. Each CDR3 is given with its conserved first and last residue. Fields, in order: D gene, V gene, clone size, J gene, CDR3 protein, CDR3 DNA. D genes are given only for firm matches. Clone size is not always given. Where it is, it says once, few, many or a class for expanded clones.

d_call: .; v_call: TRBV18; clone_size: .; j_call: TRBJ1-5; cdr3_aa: CASSPRDSNQPQHF; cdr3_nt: TGTGCCAGCTCACCCCGAGATAGCAATCAGCCCCAGCATTTT
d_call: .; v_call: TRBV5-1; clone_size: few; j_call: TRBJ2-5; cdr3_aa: CASSLALARGETQYF; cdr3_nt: TGCGCCAGCAGCTTGGCACTAGCTAGAGGAGAGACCCAGTACTTC
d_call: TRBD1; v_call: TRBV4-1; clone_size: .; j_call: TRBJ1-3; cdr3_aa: CASSPTTGEYNTIYF; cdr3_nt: TGCGCCAGCAGCCCGACGACAGGGGAGTATAACACCATATATTTT
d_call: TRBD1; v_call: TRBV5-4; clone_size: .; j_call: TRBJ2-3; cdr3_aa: CASSYRDRGPADTQYF; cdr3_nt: TGTGCCAGCAGCTACCGGGACAGGGGCCCCGCGGATACGCAGTATTTT
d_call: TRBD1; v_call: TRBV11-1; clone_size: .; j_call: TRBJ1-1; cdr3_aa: CASSPWTGDSTEAFF; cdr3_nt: TGTGCCAGCAGCCCCTGGACAGGGGATAGCACTGAAGCTTTCTTT
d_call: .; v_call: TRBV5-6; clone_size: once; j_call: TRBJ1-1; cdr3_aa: CARLPDGGNTEAFF; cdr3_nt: TGTGCCAGATTACCAGACGGAGGGAACACTGAAGCTTTCTTT
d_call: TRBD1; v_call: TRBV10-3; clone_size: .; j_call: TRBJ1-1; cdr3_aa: CALGTVGTEAFF; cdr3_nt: TGTGCCCTAGGGACAGTTGGGACTGAAGCTTTCTTT
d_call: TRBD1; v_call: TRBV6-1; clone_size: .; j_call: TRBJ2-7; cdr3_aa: CASSDPGQPYEQYF; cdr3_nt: TGTGCCAGCAGTGACCCGGGACAGCCCTACGAGCAGTACTTC
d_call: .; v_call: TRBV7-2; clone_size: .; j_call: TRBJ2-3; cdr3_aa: CASSLAQGTDTQYF; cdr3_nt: TGTGCCAGCAGCTTAGCCCAGGGGACGGATACGCAGTATTTT
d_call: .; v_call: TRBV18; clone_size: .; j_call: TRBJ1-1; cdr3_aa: CASSSGQTEAFF; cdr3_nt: TGTGCCAGCTCATCTGGACAGACTGAAGCTTTCTTT
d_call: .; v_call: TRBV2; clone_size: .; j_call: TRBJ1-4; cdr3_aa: CASNWRMREEKLFF; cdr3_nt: TGTGCCAGCAACTGGAGGATGAGGGAGGAAAAACTGTTTTTT
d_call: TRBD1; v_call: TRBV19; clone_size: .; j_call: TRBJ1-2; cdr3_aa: CASSSTGVRGYTF; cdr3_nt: TGTGCCAGTAGTTCCACAGGGGTGCGTGGCTACACCTTC
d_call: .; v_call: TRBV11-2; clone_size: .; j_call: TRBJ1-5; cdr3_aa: CASSSENQPQHF; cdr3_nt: TGTGCCAGCAGCTCGGAGAATCAGCCCCAGCATTTT
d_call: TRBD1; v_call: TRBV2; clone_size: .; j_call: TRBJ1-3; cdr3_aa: CASSEGEDRFSGNTIYF; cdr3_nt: TGTGCCAGCAGTGAAGGGGAGGACAGGTTCTCTGGAAACACCATATATTTT
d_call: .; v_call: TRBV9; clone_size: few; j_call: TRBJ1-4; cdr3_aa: CASSLELGISEKLFF; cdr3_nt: TGTGCCAGCAGCCTCGAACTCGGGATCAGTGAAAAACTGTTTTTT
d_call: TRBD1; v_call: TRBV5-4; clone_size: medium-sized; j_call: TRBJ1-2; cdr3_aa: CTSSSLEGANGYTF; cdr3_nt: TGTACGAGCTCCTCCTTAGAGGGGGCGAACGGCTACACCTTC
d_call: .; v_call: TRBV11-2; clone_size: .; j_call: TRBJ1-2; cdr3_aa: CASSLARRYGYTF; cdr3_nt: TGTGCCAGCAGCTTAGCACGGAGATATGGCTACACCTTC
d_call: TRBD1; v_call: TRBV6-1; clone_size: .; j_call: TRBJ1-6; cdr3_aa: CASSVLQGDSPLHF; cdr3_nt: TGTGCCAGCAGTGTACTACAGGGGGATTCACCCCTCCACTTT
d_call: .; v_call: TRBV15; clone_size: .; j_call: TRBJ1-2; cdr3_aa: CATSRDQGNYGYTF; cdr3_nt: TGTGCCACCAGCAGAGATCAGGGCAACTATGGCTACACCTTC
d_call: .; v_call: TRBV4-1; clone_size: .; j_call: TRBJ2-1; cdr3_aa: CASSQRPGTRHFDEQFF; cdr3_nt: TGCGCCAGCAGCCAACGACCGGGTACTAGGCATTTCGATGAGCAGTTCTTC
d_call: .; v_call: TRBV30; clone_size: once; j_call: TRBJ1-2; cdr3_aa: CAVRREAYGYTF; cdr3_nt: TGTGCCGTCCGGAGGGAGGCCTATGGCTACACCTTC
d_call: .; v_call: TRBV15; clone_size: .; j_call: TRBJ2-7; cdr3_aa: CATSRVESYEQYF; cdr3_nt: TGTGCCACCAGCAGAGTTGAGTCCTACGAGCAGTACTTC
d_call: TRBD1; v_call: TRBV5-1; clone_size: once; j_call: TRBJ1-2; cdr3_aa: CASSLEGDRGLYGYTF; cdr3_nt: TGCGCCAGCAGCTTGGAGGGGGACAGGGGCCTCTATGGCTACACCTTC
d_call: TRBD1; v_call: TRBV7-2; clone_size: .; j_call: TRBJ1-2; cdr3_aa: CASSSKRDRGFVYGYTF; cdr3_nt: TGTGCCAGCAGCTCAAAGCGGGACAGGGGTTTCGTCTATGGCTACACCTTC
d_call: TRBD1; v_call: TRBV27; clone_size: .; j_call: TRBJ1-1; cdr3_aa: CASSPPSRQGRGTEAFF; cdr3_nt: TGTGCCAGCAGTCCTCCCTCCCGACAGGGGAGAGGTACTGAAGCTTTCTTT
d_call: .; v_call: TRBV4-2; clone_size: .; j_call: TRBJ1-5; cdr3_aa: CASSQDQGKQPQHF; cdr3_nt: TGTGCCAGCAGCCAAGATCAGGGAAAACAGCCCCAGCATTTT
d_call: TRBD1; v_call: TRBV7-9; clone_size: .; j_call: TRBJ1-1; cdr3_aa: CASSLQGLVDEAFF; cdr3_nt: TGTGCCAGCAGCCTACAGGGGTTAGTGGATGAAGCTTTCTTT
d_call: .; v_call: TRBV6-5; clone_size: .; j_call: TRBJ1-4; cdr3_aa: CASSYRVLSEKLFF; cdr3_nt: TGTGCCAGCAGTTACCGGGTTCTTAGTGAAAAACTGTTTTTT
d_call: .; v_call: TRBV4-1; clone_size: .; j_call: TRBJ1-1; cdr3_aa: CASSQGGGANTEAFF; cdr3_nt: TGCGCCAGCAGCCAAGGGGGAGGGGCGAACACTGAAGCTTTCTTT
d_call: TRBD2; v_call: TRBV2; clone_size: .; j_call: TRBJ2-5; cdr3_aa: CASSGTSGTKETQYF; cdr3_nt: TGTGCCAGCAGTGGGACTAGCGGCACAAAAGAGACCCAGTACTTC
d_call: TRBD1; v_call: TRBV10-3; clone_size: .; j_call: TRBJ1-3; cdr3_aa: CAISGTGSGNTIYF; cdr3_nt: TGTGCCATCAGCGGGACAGGGAGTGGAAACACCATATATTTT
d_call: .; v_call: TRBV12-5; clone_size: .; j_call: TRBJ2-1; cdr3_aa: CASGLDQRRYNEQFF; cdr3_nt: TGTGCTAGTGGTTTGGACCAGCGGAGATACAATGAGCAGTTCTTC
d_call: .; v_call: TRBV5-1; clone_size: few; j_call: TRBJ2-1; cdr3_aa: CASSLNTNNEQFF; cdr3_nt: TGCGCCAGCAGCTTGAACACGAACAATGAGCAGTTCTTC
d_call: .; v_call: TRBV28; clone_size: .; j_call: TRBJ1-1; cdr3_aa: CASSLRRIFVAFF; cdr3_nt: TGTGCCAGCAGTTTGAGGAGGATTTTCGTAGCTTTCTTT
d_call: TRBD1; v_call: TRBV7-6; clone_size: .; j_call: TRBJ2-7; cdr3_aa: CASSLGQGIAYEQYF; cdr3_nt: TGTGCCAGCAGCTTGGGACAGGGGATTGCCTACGAGCAGTACTTC
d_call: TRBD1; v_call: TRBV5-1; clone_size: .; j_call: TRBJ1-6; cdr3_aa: CASSRTGTANSPLHF; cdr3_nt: TGCGCCAGCAGCAGAACCGGGACAGCTAATTCACCCCTCCACTTT
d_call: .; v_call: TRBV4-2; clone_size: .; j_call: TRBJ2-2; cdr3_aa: CASSQMVRNHGELFF; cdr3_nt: TGTGCCAGCAGCCAAATGGTGCGAAATCACGGGGAGCTGTTTTTT
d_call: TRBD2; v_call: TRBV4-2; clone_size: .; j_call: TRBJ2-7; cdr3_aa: CASSQGDGGAYEQYF; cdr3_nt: TGTGCCAGCAGCCAGGGCGACGGGGGGGCCTACGAGCAGTACTTC
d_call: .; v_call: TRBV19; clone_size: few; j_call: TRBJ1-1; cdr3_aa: CASSIGQNTEAFF; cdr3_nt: TGTGCCAGTAGTATCGGTCAGAACACTGAAGCTTTCTTT
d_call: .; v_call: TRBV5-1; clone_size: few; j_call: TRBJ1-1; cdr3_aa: CASNLRGGNTEAFF; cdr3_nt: TGCGCCAGCAACCTAAGGGGAGGGAACACTGAAGCTTTCTTT
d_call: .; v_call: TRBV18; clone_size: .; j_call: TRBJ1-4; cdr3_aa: CASSPRVQDATNEKLFF; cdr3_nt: TGTGCCAGCTCACCACGGGTACAGGACGCAACTAATGAAAAACTGTTTTTT
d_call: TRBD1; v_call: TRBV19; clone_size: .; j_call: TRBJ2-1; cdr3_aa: CASGTEYNEQFF; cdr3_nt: TGTGCCAGTGGGACAGAATACAATGAGCAGTTCTTC
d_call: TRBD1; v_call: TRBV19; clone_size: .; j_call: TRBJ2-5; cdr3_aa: CASNVLGGLGETQYF; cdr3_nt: TGTGCCAGTAACGTCTTAGGGGGCCTGGGGGAGACCCAGTACTTC
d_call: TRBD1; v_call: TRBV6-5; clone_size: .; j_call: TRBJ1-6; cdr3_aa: CASSPGQGRYSPLHF; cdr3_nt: TGTGCCAGCAGCCCGGGACAGGGCAGATATTCACCCCTCCACTTT
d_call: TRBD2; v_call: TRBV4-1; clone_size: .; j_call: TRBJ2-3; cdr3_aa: CASSQAPYPTSGPSDTQYF; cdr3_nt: TGCGCCAGCAGCCAAGCTCCATATCCCACTAGCGGGCCCTCAGATACGCAGTATTTT
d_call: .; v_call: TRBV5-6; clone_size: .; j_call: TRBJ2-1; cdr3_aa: CASSLLITDNEQFF; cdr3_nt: TGTGCCAGCAGCTTGTTAATAACAGACAATGAGCAGTTCTTC
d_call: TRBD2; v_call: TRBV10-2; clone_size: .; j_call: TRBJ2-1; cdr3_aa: CASSVDQRGAFNEQFF; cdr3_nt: TGCGCCAGCAGCGTCGACCAGCGGGGGGCATTCAATGAGCAGTTCTTC
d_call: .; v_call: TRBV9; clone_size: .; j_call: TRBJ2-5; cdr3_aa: CASSVSPRGAETQYF; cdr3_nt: TGTGCCAGCAGCGTCTCTCCCAGGGGGGCGGAGACCCAGTACTTC
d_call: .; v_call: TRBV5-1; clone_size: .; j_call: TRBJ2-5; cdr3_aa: CASSLEERYQETQYF; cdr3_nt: TGCGCCAGCAGCTTGGAGGAGAGGTACCAAGAGACCCAGTACTTC
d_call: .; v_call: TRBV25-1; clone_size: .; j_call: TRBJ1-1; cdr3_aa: CATRIGRRAFF; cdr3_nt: TGTGCCACCCGAATAGGGAGGCGCGCTTTCTTT
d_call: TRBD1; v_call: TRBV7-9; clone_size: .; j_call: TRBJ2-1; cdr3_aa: CSSSPGTGKVNEQFF; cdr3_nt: TGTTCCAGCAGTCCCGGGACAGGGAAGGTCAATGAGCAGTTCTTC
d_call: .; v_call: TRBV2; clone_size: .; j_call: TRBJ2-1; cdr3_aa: CASRVRGVFF; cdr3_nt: TGTGCCAGCAGAGTAAGGGGTGTGTTCTTC
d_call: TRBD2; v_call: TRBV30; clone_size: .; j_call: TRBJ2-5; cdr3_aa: CAWSPKRGGKETQYF; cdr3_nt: TGTGCCTGGAGTCCAAAGCGGGGGGGCAAGGAGACCCAGTACTTC
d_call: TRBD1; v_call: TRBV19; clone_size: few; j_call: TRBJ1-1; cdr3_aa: CASNTGGWMAEAFF; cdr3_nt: TGTGCCAGTAATACAGGGGGCTGGATGGCTGAAGCTTTCTTT
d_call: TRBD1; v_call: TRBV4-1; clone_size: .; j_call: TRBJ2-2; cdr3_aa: CASSRDRDGLGELFF; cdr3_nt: TGCGCCAGCAGCCGAGACAGGGATGGTTTGGGGGAGCTGTTTTTT
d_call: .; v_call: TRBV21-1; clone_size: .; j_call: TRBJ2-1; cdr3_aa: CASSKKKGGASGVGEQFF; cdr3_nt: TGTGCCAGCAGCAAAAAAAAAGGGGGGGCTTCTGGGGTGGGGGAGCAGTTCTTC
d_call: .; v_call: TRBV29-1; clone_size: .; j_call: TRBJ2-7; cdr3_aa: CSVVILRGSYEQYF; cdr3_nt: TGCAGCGTTGTGATCCTTAGAGGCTCCTACGAGCAGTACTTC
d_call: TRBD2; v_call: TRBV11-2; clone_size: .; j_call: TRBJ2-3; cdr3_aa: CASSSGTSMTDTQYF; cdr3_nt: TGTGCCAGCAGCTCCGGGACTAGCATGACAGATACGCAGTATTTT